The subject of this entry is one TCR beta chain. The CDR3 loop spans 14 amino acids. Trimming cost V 3 bases and J 7 bases, with 16 bases left between them. In germline, CDR1 is MDHEN, CDR2 SYDVKM. Original data processing: Researchers report that nucleated cell counts were estimated from reference gene primer amplification. Some clones are missing from TCRdb's copy, which holds only in-frame ones; the method was immunoSEQ multiplex PCR. V and J calls and clone size come straight from that table; D and trimming were deduced from the DNA. The table has roughly 68,000 clones, roughly 91% seen once. The source of the sample is a study of blood T cell repertoires in COVID-19. Study information: Acute-phase and convalescent COVID-19 samples originated in the United States, Italy and Spain. Sources were T cells, B-cell-depleted T cells, or PBMCs; the material itself was cDNA or gDNA.

This sequence originates from a middle-aged man with active COVID-19. The V call is TRBV28, the J call TRBJ2-7; a possible D gene is TRBD1 (6 bases). The specimen was peripheral blood. The DNA of the CDR3 is TGTGCCAGCAGTTTGACAGGTTCTAACAGGGAGCAGTACTTC. Its translation is CASSLTGSNREQYF. The full variable domain, rest sourced from reference TRBV28 and TRBJ2-7, is DVKVTQSSRYLVKRTGEKVFLECVQDMDHENMFWYRQDPGLGLRLIYFSYDVKMKEKGDIPEGYSVSREKKERFSLILESASTNQTSMYLCASSLTGSNREQYFGPGTRLTVT.